The clone carrying this TCR beta chain was recorded a few times. The length of the CDR3 is 17 residues. Germline V gene lookup returns CDR1 MNHEY and CDR2 SMNVEV (reference sequence). V lost 3 bases and J lost 4; bases outside the gene matches: 7. TCRdb itself ran the RT-PCR reads through MiXCR, one entry per CDR3 protein. This table holds about 680,000 distinct CDR3 sequences, approximately 15% found once. J is TRBJ2-1 and V is TRBV27, with TRBD2 matching 12 bases. The origin of this receptor is a female donor in good health, serving as a healthy control. Sequencing input: memory CD4+ T cells from blood. The chain's CDR3 is CASSLASGRAPYNEQFF. The CDR3 DNA reads TGTGCCAGCAGTTTGGCTAGCGGGAGGGCCCCGTACAATGAGCAGTTCTTC.